The 19 T cell receptor beta chains in this list originate from one sample, sequenced in a study of CD8+ T cells in alopecia areata. RNA extraction was followed by reverse transcription into cDNA, which acted as the sequencing template. Repertoires were generated with immunoSEQ multiplex PCR, while TCRdb's copy carries only in-frame clones and drops some. Seen here are roughly 180,000 clones, roughly three fifths observed once, and the top ten hold approximately 3.5%. The treatment was: oral pan-JAK inhibitor, 5-10 mg twice daily. Sequenced here: CD4+ T cells sorted from blood, sampled at week 4, from a patient treated with tofacitinib. The receptor set was obtained from a human donor with alopecia areata.

This clone was seen only a few times. The chain employs TRBV7-2 and TRBJ1-5, with D possibly being TRBD1 (6 bases). CDR3 size: 14 residues. The germline gives CDR1 SGHTA, CDR2 FQGNSA. Between the trimmed V and J ends, which lost 3 bases and 6 bases, there was a span of 12 bases. The CDR3 reads CASSFITGAQPQHF. CDR3 sequence (DNA): TGTGCCAGCAGCTTTATTACGGGGGCTCAGCCCCAGCATTTT.

Remarks on this clone: Other DNA sequences in the sample encode the same CDR3. This rearrangement joins TRBV29-1 to TRBJ1-5; D remains unclear. CDR1 and CDR2 (germline): SQVTM, ANQGSEA. There are 11 residues in the CDR3. Trimming removed 4 bases from V and 5 bases from J, with 6 bases in between. As DNA, the CDR3 is TGCAGCGTTGGAACAGATCAGCCCCAGCATTTT. Translating it yields CSVGTDQPQHF.

Only one count was recorded for this clone. The chain uses TRBV15 and TRBJ1-2; TRBD1 might be the D (5 bases). V dropped 1 base and J dropped 4 bases, with 10 bases sitting between them. CDR3 length: 14 residues. Germline V gene data show CDR1 as LNHNV and CDR2 as YYDKDF (reference sequence). CDR3 loop: CATSRGRESYGYTF. CDR3 DNA: TGTGCCACCAGCAGAGGCAGGGAAAGCTATGGCTACACCTTC.

This clone has a count of ten or more. The chain recombines TRBV10-3 with TRBJ1-2; 8 bases map to TRBD1. This CDR3 has 12 residues. The germline V gene encodes CDR1 ENHRY and CDR2 SYGVKD. V lost 11 bases to trimming and J lost 3 bases; unmatched junction nucleotides: 5. The CDR3 spells CAFMTGDYGYTF. DNA for the CDR3: TGTGCCTTCATGACAGGGGACTATGGCTACACCTTC.

V usage is TRBV6-6 and J usage is TRBJ1-5; TRBD1 matches 7 bases. The germline CDR1 and CDR2 sequences are MNHNY and SVGAGI (reference sequence). V dropped 5 bases and J dropped 3; count of bases not matched to a gene: 7. The CDR3 sequence is 15 residues long. CDR3 residues: CASSVGQLDNQPQHF. The CDR3 DNA is TGTGCCAGCAGTGTGGGACAGCTTGACAATCAGCCCCAGCATTTT.

The V gene is TRBV29-1, the J gene TRBJ1-3, with D unresolved. The CDR3 has 14 amino acids. Trimming took 0 bases from V and 3 from J, leaving 9 bases between them. Germline CDR1 reads SQVTM; CDR2 reads ANQGSEA. The CDR3 nucleotides are TGCAGCGTTGAAGAAGGCATCCGTGGAAACACCATATATTTT. It codes for CSVEEGIRGNTIYF. Full variable domain (rest looked up from reference TRBV29-1 and TRBJ1-3): SAVISQKPSRDICQRGTSLTIQCQVDSQVTMMFWYRQQPGQSLTLIATANQGSEATYESGFVIDKFPISRPNLTFSTLTVSNMSPEDSSIYLCSVEEGIRGNTIYFGEGSWLTVV.

The chain employs TRBV7-3 and TRBJ2-7; no firm D call. The V gene's germline CDR1 is SGHTA and CDR2 FQGTGA. Deletions cut 1 base from V and 5 bases from J, with 12 bases between. The CDR3 length is 14 residues. This CDR3 reads CASSLNGKENEQYF. The CDR3 bases are TGTGCCAGCAGCTTAAATGGGAAGGAGAACGAGCAGTACTTC.

This chain connects TRBV27 to TRBJ2-7; 9 nucleotides align to TRBD2. V trimming: 6 bases; J trimming: 4 bases; junction bases outside the gene matches: 7. CDR1 is MNHEY and CDR2 is SMNVEV in the germline V gene (reference sequence). This CDR3 region has 14 residues. DNA for the CDR3: TGTGCCAGCAGGTATAGCGGGGGACTTTACGAGCAGTACTTC. Protein product: CASRYSGGLYEQYF.

This clone was seen once. The CDR3 nucleotides read TGTGCCAGCAGCCCCCGGCAGGGGATGAACACTGAAGCTTTCTTT. It specifies CASSPRQGMNTEAFF. The V call is TRBV5-4, the J call TRBJ1-1, with D possibly TRBD1 on 6 matching bases. The germline V gene encodes CDR1 SGHNT and CDR2 YYREEE (reference sequence). The ends were cut back, 4 bases at V and 0 bases at J, with 13 bases in the middle. This CDR3 is 15 amino acids long.

This chain links TRBV4-2 with TRBJ2-2; D is unclear. The V gene's germline CDR1 is LGHNA and CDR2 YNFKEQ. CDR3 length equals 14 residues. V lost 3 bases to trimming and J lost 3 bases, with 8 bases between them. CDR3 sequence: CASSQTYDTGELFF. The CDR3 nucleotides are TGTGCCAGCAGCCAGACATATGACACCGGGGAGCTGTTTTTT.

In its sample, this clone was seen once. This chain links TRBV4-1 with TRBJ2-2; no definite D call. This CDR3 spans 14 amino acids. V lost 5 bases to trimming and J lost 1 base, with 8 bases between them. Germline-derived CDR1 and CDR2 are MGHRA and YSYEKL. The CDR3 sequence is CASSGTGNTGELFF. In DNA, the CDR3 is TGCGCCAGCAGCGGTACGGGGAACACCGGGGAGCTGTTTTTT.

This clone appeared once. The chain links TRBV7-2 to TRBJ2-3, with 8 bases lining up with TRBD2. After removal of 1 base from V and 5 bases from J, the junction contained 5 bases not matched to a gene. The CDR3 has 15 amino acids. Germline values: CDR1 SGHTA, CDR2 FQGNSA. CDR3 protein: CASSLDGTSLDTQYF. The CDR3 coding sequence is TGTGCCAGCAGCTTAGACGGGACTAGTTTAGATACGCAGTATTTT.

A few counts support this clone. Other DNA sequences in the same sample also yield this CDR3. This chain links TRBV28 with TRBJ2-1, with 7 bases aligning to TRBD2. Per germline, CDR1 MDHEN and CDR2 SYDVKM. This CDR3 is 14 amino acids long. V shed 6 bases, J shed 3 bases, and the junction held 5 bases outside the gene matches. The CDR3 DNA is TGTGCCAGCAGCGGGGGGTCCCTCTACAATGAGCAGTTCTTC. It translates to CASSGGSLYNEQFF.

This chain uses TRBV6-6 with TRBJ2-5; 8 bases agree with TRBD2. The V segment lost 5 bases and the J segment 7 bases; nucleotides outside the gene matches: 12. CDR3 length: 15 residues. Germline CDR1 MNHNY, CDR2 SVGAGI (reference sequence). The CDR3 DNA follows: TGTGCCAGCAGTCCAGCTAGCGGGTCAGGTGGGACCCAGTACTTC. Encoded protein: CASSPASGSGGTQYF.

The chain joins TRBV23-1 to TRBJ1-2; no reliable D call. TRBV23-1 is an ORF, with its function uncertain. The CDR3 runs to 12 residues. The germline V and J ends were trimmed by 3 bases and 6 bases, with 8 bases remaining between them. CDR3 sequence: CASSHDRNGYTF. DNA of the CDR3: TGCGCCAGCAGTCATGACCGAAATGGCTACACCTTC.

This chain uses TRBV5-1 with TRBJ2-3; D is perhaps TRBD2 (6 bases). This CDR3 comprises 16 residues. V shed 4 bases and J shed 0 bases, with 15 bases lying between them. Germline V lookup: CDR1 SGHRS, CDR2 YFSETQ. The CDR3 DNA reads TGCGCCAGCAGCCCGACTAGTGGCCGAAGCACAGATACGCAGTATTTT. It encodes CASSPTSGRSTDTQYF.

V usage is TRBV6-1 and J usage is TRBJ1-2; D is unclear. The V and J ends lost 4 bases and 6 bases respectively, with 12 bases between them. This CDR3 region has 13 residues. Germline CDR1 reads MNHNS; CDR2 reads SASEGT. The CDR3 coding sequence is TGTGCCAGCAGTGTGGGCGGAACCGATGGCTACACCTTC. Its translation is CASSVGGTDGYTF.

The rearrangement joins TRBV7-8 to TRBJ2-7; a weak D match, TRBD2 (7 bases). Trimming took off 3 bases at V and 4 bases at J, with 22 bases between the two ends. The CDR3 extends over 17 amino acids. Germline loops: CDR1 SGHVS, CDR2 FQNEAQ. This chain's CDR3 is CASSLSWGGGIWYEQYF. Written as DNA, the CDR3 is TGTGCCAGCAGCTTGAGTTGGGGGGGCGGTATTTGGTACGAGCAGTACTTC.

The chain combines TRBV30 with TRBJ2-2; D may match TRBD1 or TRBD2 (5 bases each). The germline CDR1 and CDR2 sequences are GTSNPN and SVGIG (reference sequence). The CDR3 covers 13 residues. With 0 bases removed from V and 6 bases from J, the gap between germline ends came to 8 bases. Here the CDR3 reads CAWSVRGAGELFF. Here the CDR3 DNA reads TGTGCCTGGAGTGTAAGAGGGGCCGGGGAGCTGTTTTTT.